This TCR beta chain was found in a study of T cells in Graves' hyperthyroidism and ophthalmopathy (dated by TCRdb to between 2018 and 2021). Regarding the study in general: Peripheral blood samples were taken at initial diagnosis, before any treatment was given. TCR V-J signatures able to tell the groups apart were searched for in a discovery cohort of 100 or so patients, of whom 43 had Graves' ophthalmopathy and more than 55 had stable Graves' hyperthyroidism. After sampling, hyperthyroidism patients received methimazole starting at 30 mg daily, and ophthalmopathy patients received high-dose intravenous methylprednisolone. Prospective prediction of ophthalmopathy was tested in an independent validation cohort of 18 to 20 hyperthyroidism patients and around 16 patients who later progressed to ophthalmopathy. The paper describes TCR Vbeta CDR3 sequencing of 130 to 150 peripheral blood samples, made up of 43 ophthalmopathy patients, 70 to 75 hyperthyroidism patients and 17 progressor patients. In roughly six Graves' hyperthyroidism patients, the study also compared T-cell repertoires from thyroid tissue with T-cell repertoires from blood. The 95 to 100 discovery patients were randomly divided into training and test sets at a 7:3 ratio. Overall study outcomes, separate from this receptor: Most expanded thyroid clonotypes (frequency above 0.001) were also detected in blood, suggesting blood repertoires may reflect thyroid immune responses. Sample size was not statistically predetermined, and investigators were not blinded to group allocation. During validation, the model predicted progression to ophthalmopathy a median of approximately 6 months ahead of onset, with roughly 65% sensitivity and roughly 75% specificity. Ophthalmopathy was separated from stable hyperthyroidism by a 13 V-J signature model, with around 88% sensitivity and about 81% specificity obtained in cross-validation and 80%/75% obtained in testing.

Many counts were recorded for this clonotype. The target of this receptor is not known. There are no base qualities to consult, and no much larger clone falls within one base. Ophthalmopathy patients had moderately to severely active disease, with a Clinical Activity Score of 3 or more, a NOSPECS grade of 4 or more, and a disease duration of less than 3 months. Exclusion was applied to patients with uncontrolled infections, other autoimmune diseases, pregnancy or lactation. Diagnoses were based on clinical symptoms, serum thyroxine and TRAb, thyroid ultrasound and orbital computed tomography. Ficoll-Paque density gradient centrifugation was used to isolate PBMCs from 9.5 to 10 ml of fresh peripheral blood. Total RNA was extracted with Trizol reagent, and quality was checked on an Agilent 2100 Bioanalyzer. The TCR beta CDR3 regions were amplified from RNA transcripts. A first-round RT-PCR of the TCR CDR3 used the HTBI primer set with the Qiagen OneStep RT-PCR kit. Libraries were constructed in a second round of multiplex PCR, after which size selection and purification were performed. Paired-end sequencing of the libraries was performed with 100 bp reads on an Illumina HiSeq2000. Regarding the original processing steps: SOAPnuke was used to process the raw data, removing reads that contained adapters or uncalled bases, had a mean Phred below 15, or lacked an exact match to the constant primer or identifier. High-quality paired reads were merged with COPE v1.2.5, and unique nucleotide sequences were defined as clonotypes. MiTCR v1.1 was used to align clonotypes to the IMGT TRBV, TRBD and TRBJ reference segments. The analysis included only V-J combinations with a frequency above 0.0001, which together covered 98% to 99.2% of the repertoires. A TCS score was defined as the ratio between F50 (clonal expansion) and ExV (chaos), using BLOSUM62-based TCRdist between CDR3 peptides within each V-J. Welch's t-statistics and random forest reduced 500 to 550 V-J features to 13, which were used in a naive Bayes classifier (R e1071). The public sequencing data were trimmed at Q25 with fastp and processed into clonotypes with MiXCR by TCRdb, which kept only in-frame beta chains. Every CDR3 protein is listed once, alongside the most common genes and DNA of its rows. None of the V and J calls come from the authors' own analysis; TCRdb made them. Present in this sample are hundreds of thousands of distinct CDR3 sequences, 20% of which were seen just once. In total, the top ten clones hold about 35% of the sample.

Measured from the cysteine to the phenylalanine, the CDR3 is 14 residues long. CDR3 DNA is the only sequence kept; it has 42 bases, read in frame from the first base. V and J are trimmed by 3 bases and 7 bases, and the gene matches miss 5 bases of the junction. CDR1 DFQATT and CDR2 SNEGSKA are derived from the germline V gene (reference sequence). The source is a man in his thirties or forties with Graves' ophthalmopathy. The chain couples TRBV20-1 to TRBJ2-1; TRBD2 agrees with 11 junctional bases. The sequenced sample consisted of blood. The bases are TGCAGTGCTAGCCCGGCTAGCGGGAGGAATGAGCAGTTCTTC. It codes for CSASPASGRNEQFF.